One and the same sample provided the 14 T cell receptor beta chains below, sequenced in a study of cytotoxic CD8 clonotypes in ibrutinib-treated CLL. TCRdb's copy holds only in-frame clones and misses some; the assay was immunoSEQ multiplex PCR. This repertoire shows tens of thousands of clones, 55% to 70% found once; its top ten account for 45% to 60%. This material consisted of PBMCs, taken at disease progression, from a patient treated with ibrutinib. These receptor sequences come from a human donor with chronic lymphocytic leukemia.

This chain connects TRBV30 to TRBJ2-5, with TRBD2 as a possible D gene (5 bases). V was shortened by 0 bases and J by 9 bases, with 8 bases between the two germline ends. This CDR3 contains 11 residues. Per the germline V gene, CDR1 is GTSNPN and CDR2 is SVGIG (reference sequence). CDR3 residues: CAWSVKEAQYF. CDR3 DNA: TGTGCCTGGAGTGTAAAGGAGGCCCAGTACTTC.

This chain links TRBV27 with TRBJ1-1; the D gene is possibly TRBD1 (6 bases). The CDR3 is 16 residues long. Germline V lookup: CDR1 MNHEY, CDR2 SMNVEV (reference sequence). V was shortened by 6 bases and J by 4 bases, with 21 bases between the two germline ends. CDR3 DNA: TGTGCCAGCAGCCTTCTTAGACTCGCAGGGGCCACTGAAGCTTTCTTT. Its protein product is CASSLLRLAGATEAFF.

The V gene is TRBV9, the J gene TRBJ1-2; D unclear. The CDR3 sequence is 15 residues long. With 1 base removed from V and 1 base from J, the gap between germline ends came to 11 bases. Germline CDR1 and CDR2: SGDLS and YYNGEE. The CDR3 nucleotides read TGTGCCAGCAGCGTATTACGCGATGATAACTATGGCTACACCTTC. It encodes CASSVLRDDNYGYTF.

The chain carries TRBV6-5 and TRBJ2-1, with TRBD2 identical over 7 bases. This CDR3 contains 14 residues. The germline V gene has CDR1 MNHEY and CDR2 SVGAGI. V was clipped by 11 bases and J by 8 bases; unmatched bases: 15. In DNA, the CDR3 is TGTGCCCGAGCTCTCGGGACTACCCGCCATGAGCAGTTCTTC. Its translation: CARALGTTRHEQFF.

The rearrangement links TRBV6-1 to TRBJ2-7, with a possible D match to TRBD1 (5 bases). The CDR3 covers 15 residues. The V gene lost 3 bases and the J gene lost 5 bases, with 17 bases spanning the gap. Germline values: CDR1 MNHNS, CDR2 SASEGT. This chain's CDR3 is CASSDLGRPAHEQYF. For the CDR3, the DNA is TGTGCCAGCAGTGATTTGGGGCGACCAGCCCACGAGCAGTACTTC.

The CDR3 loop reads CASSIPTGGYDEQYF. In DNA, the CDR3 is TGTGCCAGTAGTATCCCGACAGGGGGGTATGACGAGCAGTACTTC. The chain couples TRBV19 to TRBJ2-7; 9 bases agree with TRBD1. Germline V gene data show CDR1 as LNHDA and CDR2 as SQIVND (reference sequence). The CDR3 has 15 amino acids. J was trimmed by 5 bases and V by 3 bases; bases with no gene match: 8.

This clone was detected a few times. This same CDR3 is encoded by further DNA sequences in the sample. The J gene is TRBJ1-4, the V gene TRBV20-1; D gene ambiguous. Germline V CDR1 and CDR2: DFQATT, SNEGSKA (reference sequence). Trimming stripped 4 bases from V and 8 bases from J, with 5 bases between. The CDR3 runs to 10 residues. This CDR3 is CSAKGEKLFF. The CDR3 DNA reads TGCAGTGCTAAGGGCGAAAAACTGTTTTTT.

This rearrangement joins TRBV6-1 to TRBJ2-7; TRBD1 is a possible D gene (5 bases). Germline lookup yields CDR1 MNHNS and CDR2 SASEGT. The germline V and J ends were trimmed by 3 bases and 0 bases, with 15 bases remaining between them. The CDR3 length is 16 residues. CDR3 nucleotides: TGTGCCAGCAGTGATCGAGACAGCCCGAGCTCCTACGAGCAGTACTTC. Translation gives CASSDRDSPSSYEQYF.

The chain has TRBV4-1 and TRBJ2-7; weak D call: TRBD2 (6 bases). Trimming cost V 0 bases and J 7 bases, with 13 bases left between them. Germline lookup yields CDR1 MGHRA and CDR2 YSYEKL. CDR3 length: 14 amino acids. The CDR3 protein is CASSQDLPRGEQYF. The DNA for the CDR3 is TGCGCCAGCAGCCAAGATCTTCCCCGGGGGGAGCAGTACTTC.

The chain uses TRBV27 and TRBJ2-2; either TRBD1 or TRBD2 may fit D (5 bases each). The germline V gene encodes CDR1 MNHEY and CDR2 SMNVEV (reference sequence). CDR3 length: 16 residues. With 6 bases removed from V and 4 bases from J, the gap between germline ends came to 18 bases. The CDR3: CASRQTGRAGTGELFF. CDR3 nucleotide sequence: TGTGCCAGCAGACAAACGGGCAGGGCGGGCACCGGGGAGCTGTTTTTT.

The chain uses TRBV6-5 and TRBJ1-3, with 8 nucleotides matching TRBD1. CDR3 size: 15 residues. V dropped 5 bases and J dropped 3; count of bases not matched to a gene: 6. Germline V lookup: CDR1 MNHEY, CDR2 SVGAGI. This chain's CDR3 is CASSTTGGYGNTIYF. The CDR3 DNA reads as TGTGCCAGCAGTACCACAGGGGGGTATGGAAACACCATATATTTT.

As concerns this clone: In this CDR3 the conserved last residue, phenylalanine or tryptophan, is missing, so a read error is likely. It is unclear where the CDR3 begins or ends on the DNA, so no DNA is shown, and the CDR3 is as TCRdb lists it. J is TRBJ2-7 and V is TRBV14. Germline-derived CDR1 and CDR2 are SGHDN and FVKESK. The CDR3 is 9 residues long, ends included. The CDR3 reads CASSQVPAD.

This clone appeared once. The V call is TRBV7-3, the J call TRBJ2-5, with D possibly TRBD2 on 5 matching bases. The CDR3 sequence is 15 residues long. Trimming removed 5 bases from V and 7 bases from J, with 20 bases in between. Germline CDR1 is SGHTA and CDR2 is FQGTGA. The chain's CDR3 is CASSLFPGGVGTQYF. CDR3 coding DNA: TGTGCCAGCAGCCTCTTCCCCGGAGGAGTAGGGACCCAGTACTTC. Variable domain in full (rest from reference TRBV7-3 and TRBJ2-5): GAGVSQTPSNKVTEKGKYVELRCDPISGHTALYWYRQSLGQGPEFLIYFQGTGAADDSGLPNDRFFAVRPEGSVSTLKIQRTERGDSAVYLCASSLFPGGVGTQYFGPGTRLLVL.

The J gene is TRBJ2-2, the V gene TRBV5-4; D is ambiguous. The CDR3 is 16 amino acids. CDR1 is SGHNT, CDR2 YYREEE, per germline (reference sequence). Between the trimmed V and J ends, which lost 1 base and 4 bases, there was a span of 14 bases. The CDR3 region is CASSLLNTVFTGELFF. CDR3 DNA sequence: TGTGCCAGCAGCTTGTTAAACACGGTTTTCACCGGGGAGCTGTTTTTT.